This is a list of T cell receptor beta chains from one sample in a study of shared clonotypes between healthy human individuals. Generated by immunoSEQ multiplex PCR, the TCRdb table keeps only in-frame clones and is missing some. This table holds a few million clones, roughly nine tenths found once. The sample comprised naive CD4+ T cells sorted from blood. The receptors were sampled from a man aged 18 to 30 in good health. Both conserved end residues are part of each CDR3. A D gene is named only where the DNA matches it firmly. Part of the rows lack a size; the others show once, few, many or a class for expanded clones.

>.|.|TRBJ2-5|TRBV18
CASSPGGSQETQYF
TGTGCCAGCTCACCAGGCGGGTCACAAGAGACCCAGTACTTC
>.|.|TRBJ1-4|TRBV5-1
CASSALGGANEKLFF
TGCGCCAGCAGCGCCCTAGGGGGGGCTAATGAAAAACTGTTTTTT
>.|TRBD1|TRBJ2-5|TRBV30
CAWSRGLQETQYF
TGTGCCTGGAGTAGGGGGCTCCAAGAGACCCAGTACTTC
>.|.|TRBJ2-1|TRBV30
CAGKAGYEQFF
TGTGCCGGAAAGGCGGGCTATGAGCAGTTCTTC
>.|TRBD1|TRBJ2-7|TRBV6-5
CASRVPGQDYEQYF
TGTGCCAGCAGGGTCCCGGGACAGGACTACGAGCAGTACTTC
>.|.|TRBJ2-3|TRBV9
CASSEEVLGKDTQYF
TGTGCCAGCAGCGAAGAGGTCCTAGGGAAAGATACGCAGTATTTT
>.|.|TRBJ1-5|TRBV6-1
CASSEGSIGRKASNQPQHF
TGTGCCAGCAGTGAAGGGTCTATCGGGCGAAAAGCGAGCAATCAGCCCCAGCATTTT
>.|TRBD1|TRBJ2-7|TRBV5-6
CASSFKATGGHEQYF
TGTGCCAGCAGCTTTAAGGCGACAGGGGGCCACGAGCAGTACTTC
>few|.|TRBJ1-1|TRBV5-1
CASSVGATEAFF
TGCGCCAGCAGCGTAGGGGCCACTGAAGCTTTCTTT
>.|.|TRBJ2-2|TRBV2
CASSEVRGTGELFF
TGTGCCAGCAGTGAGGTCAGGGGCACCGGGGAGCTGTTTTTT
>.|TRBD1|TRBJ2-1|TRBV11-2
CASSLGQGYYNEQFF
TGTGCCAGCAGCTTAGGACAGGGCTACTACAATGAGCAGTTCTTC
>.|.|TRBJ2-1|TRBV5-1
CASSLDGRGDSYNEQFF
TGCGCCAGCAGCTTGGATGGGCGGGGAGACTCCTACAATGAGCAGTTCTTC
>.|.|TRBJ2-7|TRBV27
CASSLKQGLTYEQYF
TGTGCCAGCAGTCTTAAGCAAGGTTTAACCTACGAGCAGTACTTC
>.|.|TRBJ2-7|TRBV25-1
CASSEPPTAEQYF
TGTGCCAGCAGTGAACCCCCGACCGCTGAGCAGTACTTC
>.|TRBD1|TRBJ1-2|TRBV27
CASSAGGGKGYTF
TGTGCCAGTTCTGCAGGGGGGGGAAAAGGCTACACCTTC
>.|.|TRBJ2-3|TRBV5-6
CASSPGSDTQYF
TGTGCCAGCAGCCCTGGGTCAGATACGCAGTATTTT
>.|.|TRBJ2-1|TRBV11-3
CASSEQGNEQFF
TGTGCCAGCAGCGAGCAGGGTAATGAGCAGTTCTTC
>.|.|TRBJ1-6|TRBV9
CASSAGRNNSPLHF
TGTGCCAGCAGCGCTGGACGAAATAATTCACCCCTCCACTTT
>.|TRBD2|TRBJ2-1|TRBV7-9
CASSLSGRASYNEQFF
TGTGCCAGCAGTTTAAGCGGGAGGGCGAGCTACAATGAGCAGTTCTTC
>.|.|TRBJ1-1|TRBV7-9
CASSLEAVNTEAFF
TGTGCCAGCAGCTTAGAAGCAGTCAACACTGAAGCTTTCTTT
>.|.|TRBJ2-6|TRBV9
CASSELSQGTGANVLTF
TGTGCCAGCAGCGAACTCTCGCAGGGTACTGGGGCCAACGTCCTGACTTTC
>.|.|TRBJ2-7|TRBV4-1
CASSQEGWGSSSYEQYF
TGCGCCAGCAGCCAAGAAGGTTGGGGGTCCTCCTCCTACGAGCAGTACTTC
>.|.|TRBJ2-7|TRBV7-3
CASSLVEGVANGSPYF
.
>.|TRBD1|TRBJ1-2|TRBV6-5
CASSRQGAGYGYTF
TGTGCCAGCAGTCGCCAGGGGGCCGGCTATGGCTACACCTTC
>.|TRBD2|TRBJ2-3|TRBV9
CASSRRTSSDTDTQYF
TGTGCCAGCAGCCGACGGACTAGCTCGGACACAGATACGCAGTATTTT
>.|.|TRBJ1-4|TRBV27
CASRWRATTNEKLFF
TGTGCCAGCCGTTGGAGGGCCACAACTAATGAAAAACTGTTTTTT
>.|.|TRBJ2-5|TRBV18
CASSPDGKETQYF
TGTGCCAGCTCACCCGACGGGAAAGAGACCCAGTACTTC